This T cell receptor (beta chain) derives from a study of blood T cell repertoires in COVID-19. Recruits, aged about 18 to 95 years, lived in approximately 26 US areas. V lost 5 bases, J lost 2 bases, and 18 bases lay in between. The V gene's germline CDR1 is MNHEY and CDR2 SMNVEV (reference sequence). The CDR3 loop spans 17 amino acids. Sequenced by immunoSEQ multiplex PCR; TCRdb stores in-frame clones only, minus some. The data hold 300,000 or so clones, with 70% to 90% observed a single time. This receptor was identified in a woman aged 25-40 years who had recovered from COVID-19. The chain employs TRBV27 and TRBJ2-2, with a possible D match to TRBD2 (6 bases). The sequencing sample was made of PBMCs or T cells enriched from blood (not recorded which). The CDR3 DNA is TGTGCCAGCAGTCGTCCGGGGGACCCTTTTAACACCGGGGAGCTGTTTTTT. The encoded protein is CASSRPGDPFNTGELFF.